The present TCR beta chain was sequenced within a study of blood T cell repertoires in COVID-19. Clones were read by immunoSEQ multiplex PCR, and TCRdb kept only the in-frame ones, dropping some. The sample consists of about 200,000 clones, 86% of them appearing once. The study assigned cohorts using participant-reported clinical history. Germline V gene sequence: CDR1 SGHAT, CDR2 FQNNGV. V was pared by 3 bases and J by 0 bases, with 23 bases between. The CDR3 loop spans 19 amino acids. The clonotype originates from a man between 35 and 55 years old with acute COVID-19. The sample comprised PBMCs or T cells enriched from blood (not recorded which). The chain is built from TRBV11-2 and TRBJ1-1; weak D call: TRBD1 (6 bases). The CDR3 bases are TGTGCCAGCAGCTTGGCGCTTTCGATCGTAGGGGGAGTGAACACTGAAGCTTTCTTT. Protein product: CASSLALSIVGGVNTEAFF. Based on the CDR3 plus reference TRBV11-2 and TRBJ1-1, the full variable domain is EAGVAQSPRYKIIEKRQSVAFWCNPISGHATLYWYQQILGQGPKLLIQFQNNGVVDDSQLPKDRFSAERLKGVDSTLKIQPAKLEDSAVYLCASSLALSIVGGVNTEAFFGQGTRLTVV.